A single sample gave rise to the 2 T cell receptor beta chains below, sequenced in a study of blood T cell repertoires in COVID-19. The data were produced by immunoSEQ multiplex PCR, yet TCRdb's version contains in-frame clones alone and is incomplete. The sample includes some 150,000 clones, about four fifths of them seen just once. The sequenced sample consisted of peripheral blood. Every receptor here comes from a woman between 70 and 85 years old with acute or convalescent COVID-19.

This clone was recorded only once. The chain joins TRBV27 to TRBJ2-5; D is perhaps TRBD1 (6 bases). The CDR3 runs to 17 residues. Germline-derived CDR1 and CDR2 are MNHEY and SMNVEV (reference sequence). Trimming left V 1 base short and J 5 bases short, with 20 bases between. CDR3 DNA: TGTGCCAGCAGTTTATTTACCCCGACAGGCCGCTTCGAGACCCAGTACTTC. This sequence encodes CASSLFTPTGRFETQYF.

This chain uses TRBV6-2 or TRBV6-3 with TRBJ2-7; D remains ambiguous. The germline gives CDR1 MNHEY, CDR2 SVGEGT. The CDR3 extends over 13 amino acids. Deletions cut 4 bases from V and 6 bases from J, with 13 bases between. CDR3 protein: CASSSGASREQYF. The CDR3 coding sequence is TGTGCCAGCAGTTCCGGAGCAAGCCGCGAGCAGTACTTC.